These 5 T cell receptor beta chains were sequenced from one sample in a study of blood T cells in healthy people across ages. Then a second PCR, running about 6 to 11 cycles, was carried out with a sample-barcoded 5' primer and a J-beta primer mix. One entry per CDR3 protein results from TCRdb running MiXCR on the 5' RACE reads. Of about 1.4 million distinct CDR3 sequences in the sample, around 55% are singletons; the top ten hold 6.5% to 8.5%. Sequenced input: blood. All receptors come from a man younger than 30 in good health.

The genes are TRBV6-6 and TRBJ1-5; 9 positions agree with TRBD1. Germline CDR1 is MNHNY and CDR2 is SVGAGI (reference sequence). V shed 0 bases and J 2 bases; nucleotides not matched to a gene: 5. The CDR3 contains 17 residues. The CDR3 DNA reads TGTGCCAGCAGTTACTCGTCCCGGACAGGGGGCAATCAGCCCCAGCATTTT. This sequence encodes CASSYSSRTGGNQPQHF.

The CDR3 is CSVLREVYGYTF. The DNA of the CDR3 is TGCAGCGTTCTACGGGAAGTATATGGCTACACCTTC. The rearrangement uses TRBV29-1 and TRBJ1-2; D is ambiguous. Germline V gene lookup returns CDR1 SQVTM and CDR2 ANQGSEA. The ends were cut back, 5 bases at V and 5 bases at J, with 12 bases in the middle. The CDR3 totals 12 residues.

This clonotype came up a few times. The V call is TRBV12-3 or TRBV12-4, the J call TRBJ1-6; weak D call: TRBD1 (6 bases). With 6 bases removed from V and 10 bases from J, the gap between germline ends came to 16 bases. The CDR3 has 14 residues. CDR3 amino acids: CASSPQGPRSPLHF. As DNA, the CDR3 is TGTGCCAGCAGCCCACAGGGTCCGAGATCACCCCTCCACTTT.

This chain joins TRBV6-5 and TRBJ1-5; D might be TRBD1 (5 bases). The CDR3 has 14 amino acids. CDR1 is MNHEY, CDR2 SVGAGI, per germline. V dropped 4 bases and J dropped 7 bases, with 14 bases sitting between them. Here the CDR3 reads CASSLGAGSQPQHF. The DNA of the CDR3 is TGTGCCAGCAGTTTAGGGGCCGGGAGCCAGCCCCAGCATTTT.

The chain links TRBV25-1 to TRBJ2-4, with TRBD1 identical over 9 bases. The DNA end is a closer match to TRBJ2-7, so the J assignment may be wrong. The germline CDR1 and CDR2 sequences are MGHDK and SYGVNS. The length of the CDR3 is 16 residues. CDR3 coding DNA: TGTGCCAGCAGTTCGAGGGGACAGGGCCTTAGGAACGAGCAGTACTTC. This codes for CASSSRGQGLRNEQYF.